This T cell receptor beta chain is from a study of Ad26.COV2.S vaccination and SARS-CoV-2 variants. Points from the study as a whole: There was reportedly substantial breadth in spike-specific CD8+ and CD4+ T cell responses after vaccination. Measurements of TCR breadth and depth may have given underestimates of the total T cell responses.

Trimming removed 4 bases from V and 8 bases from J, with 11 bases in between. CDR3 length equals 13 residues. Clones were sequenced by immunoSEQ multiplex PCR, and TCRdb holds only the in-frame ones, with some missing. The data show a few hundred thousand clones, approximately 90% seen once. As for this clone: Its antigen is not identified.

Treatment reported: about 20 received Ad26.COV2.S at low or high dose, single or two shots; several received placebo; per-sample allocation not given. Day 63 after the first injection of vaccine or placebo was the sampling time. Donation was by an adult aged 18-55 years who was in Boston. The J gene is TRBJ2-2, the V gene TRBV12-3 or TRBV12-4, with D possibly TRBD2 on 5 matching bases. This TCR was sampled from a person between 18 and 59 years old who received the Ad26.COV2.S COVID-19 vaccine or a placebo. The source was peripheral blood, collected in a trial of Ad26.COV2.S vaccine versus placebo. The CDR3 nucleotides read TGTGCCAGCAGTTCCAGGACTGTTGGGGAGCTGTTTTTT. It specifies CASSSRTVGELFF.